One and the same sample provided the 26 T cell receptor beta chains below, sequenced in a study of shared clonotypes between healthy human individuals. Profiling relied on immunoSEQ multiplex PCR, and the TCRdb table lists in-frame clones only, not all of them. This sample yields some 980,000 clones, of which over 75% are seen a single time; over 1.3% belongs to the top ten. Material for sequencing was memory CD4+ T cells sorted from blood. The sample's subset: CD45RA-negative fraction. The receptor source for this set is a man between 18 and 35 years old in good health.

The genes are TRBV5-1 and TRBJ2-3; 8 nucleotides line up with TRBD2. Germline CDR1 reads SGHRS; CDR2 reads YFSETQ. This CDR3 is 15 amino acids long. The J segment lost 2 bases and the V segment lost 4 bases, leaving 6 bases of the junction unmatched. The CDR3 DNA is TGCGCCAGCAGCCAACTAGCGGATCACACAGATACGCAGTATTTT. Its protein product is CASSQLADHTDTQYF.

This chain connects TRBV6-5 to TRBJ2-1, with D maybe TRBD1 (5 bases). This CDR3 has 15 residues. Trimming stripped 5 bases from V and 0 bases from J, with 11 bases between. In germline, CDR1 is MNHEY, CDR2 SVGAGI. CDR3 residues: CASSQGLNSYNEQFF. CDR3 DNA sequence: TGTGCCAGCAGTCAGGGCCTAAACTCCTACAATGAGCAGTTCTTC.

The gene calls are TRBV7-9 and TRBJ2-5; D remains unclear. The CDR3 runs to 15 residues. Germline values: CDR1 SEHNR, CDR2 FQNEAQ (reference sequence). V was cut by 5 bases and J by 5 bases, with 18 bases left in between. CDR3 sequence reads: CASSIWASLGETQYF. In nucleotides, the CDR3 is TGTGCCAGCAGCATCTGGGCCTCCCTCGGGGAGACCCAGTACTTC.

A single count supports this clone. The identical CDR3 is also encoded by other nucleotide sequences in the sample. This chain uses TRBV18 with TRBJ2-7, with D tentatively TRBD2 (6 bases). The CDR3 sequence is 11 residues long. V was pared by 3 bases and J by 6 bases, with 6 bases between. Germline V lookup: CDR1 KGHSH, CDR2 LQKENI. CDR3 DNA: TGTGCCAGCTCACCGGGGGGCGAGCAGTACTTC. Translation gives CASSPGGEQYF. The whole variable domain, filled in from reference TRBV18 and TRBJ2-7, reads NAGVMQNPRHLVRRRGQEARLRCSPMKGHSHVYWYRQLPEEGLKFMVYLQKENIIDESGMPKERFSAEFPKEGPSILRIQQVVRGDSAAYFCASSPGGEQYFGPGTRLTVT.

The chain joins TRBV7-2 to TRBJ2-1; TRBD1 matches at 8 bases. CDR1 is SGHTA and CDR2 is FQGNSA in the germline V gene. The CDR3 length is 15 residues. V dropped 5 bases and J dropped 3; count of bases not matched to a gene: 6. The CDR3 here is CASSQDRASYNEQFF. The CDR3, as DNA: TGTGCCAGCAGCCAGGACAGGGCCAGCTACAATGAGCAGTTCTTC.

The rearrangement links TRBV6-1 to TRBJ1-1, with D maybe TRBD1 (6 bases). Between the trimmed V and J ends, which lost 8 bases and 0 bases, there was a span of 13 bases. CDR3 length equals 14 residues. Germline V CDR1 and CDR2: MNHNS, SASEGT. CDR3 coding DNA: TGTGCCAGCGGGGACAAACACATGAACACTGAAGCTTTCTTT. This sequence encodes CASGDKHMNTEAFF.

This clone turned up a few times. The genes are TRBV18 and TRBJ2-5, with 8 bases matching TRBD2. The CDR3 totals 15 residues. V lost 4 bases and J lost 4; bases outside the gene matches: 8. Germline V gene data show CDR1 as KGHSH and CDR2 as LQKENI. The CDR3 coding sequence is TGTGCCAGCTCACAGGGCATAGCGGGAAGAGAGACCCAGTACTTC. Protein: CASSQGIAGRETQYF.

Only a few counts were recorded for this clone. This chain joins TRBV27 and TRBJ2-7; possibly TRBD1 for D (5 bases). CDR1 and CDR2 from the germline V gene are MNHEY and SMNVEV (reference sequence). The CDR3 loop spans 14 amino acids. Between the trimmed V and J ends, which lost 3 bases and 0 bases, there was a span of 9 bases. DNA for the CDR3: TGTGCCAGCAGTTTGTTCCAGGGCTCCTACGAGCAGTACTTC. As protein: CASSLFQGSYEQYF.

The CDR3 DNA sequence: TGTGCCAGCCAATCACAATCGGGCTCCTACGAGCAGTACTTC. It translates to CASQSQSGSYEQYF. The gene calls are TRBV6-1 and TRBJ2-7, with D uncertain. CDR3 length: 14 amino acids. The germline V gene encodes CDR1 MNHNS and CDR2 SASEGT. Deletions cut 8 bases from V and 0 bases from J, with 14 bases between.

The CDR3 loop is CASSYTSGDLYEQYF. The CDR3 nucleotides are TGTGCCAGCAGCTACACTAGCGGGGACCTCTACGAGCAGTACTTC. The chain is built from TRBV5-6 and TRBJ2-7; 10 bases are a match to TRBD2. Unmatched junction bases numbered 6, after V lost 3 bases and J lost 3 bases. This CDR3 region has 15 residues. CDR1 and CDR2 from the germline V gene are SGHDT and YYEEEE.

The chain has TRBV18 and TRBJ1-5; 9 nucleotides agree with TRBD1. CDR1 is KGHSH, CDR2 LQKENI, per germline. The CDR3 is 13 residues long. With 5 bases clipped from V and 8 bases from J, the junction kept 4 bases outside the gene matches. CDR3 in amino acids: CASSSGQGKPQHF. Written as DNA, the CDR3 is TGTGCCAGCTCATCGGGACAGGGAAAGCCCCAGCATTTT. The full variable domain, completed using reference TRBV18 and TRBJ1-5, is NAGVMQNPRHLVRRRGQEARLRCSPMKGHSHVYWYRQLPEEGLKFMVYLQKENIIDESGMPKERFSAEFPKEGPSILRIQQVVRGDSAAYFCASSSGQGKPQHFGDGTRLSIL.

This chain joins TRBV2 and TRBJ2-2; D gene unclear. Deletions cut 3 bases from V and 4 bases from J, with 6 bases between. Germline CDR1 reads SNHLY; CDR2 reads FYNNEI. The CDR3 is 13 residues long. CDR3 in amino acids: CASSEGFTGELFF. DNA of the CDR3: TGTGCCAGCAGTGAGGGGTTCACCGGGGAGCTGTTTTTT.

V gene TRBV19 combines with J gene TRBJ1-1; TRBD1 matches 8 bases. Germline V gene lookup returns CDR1 LNHDA and CDR2 SQIVND (reference sequence). V lost 5 bases and J lost 0; bases outside the gene matches: 11. The CDR3 has 17 residues. The chain's CDR3 is CASSPKGLTGVNTEAFF. CDR3 coding DNA: TGTGCCAGTAGTCCAAAGGGGTTGACAGGGGTGAACACTGAAGCTTTCTTT.

In its sample, this clone was seen a few times. The rearrangement links TRBV5-1 to TRBJ1-1, with D uncertain. Trimming removed 4 bases at V and 2 bases at J, with 12 bases between. Germline assignment: CDR1 SGHRS and CDR2 YFSETQ. The CDR3 length is 14 residues. The chain's CDR3 is CASSPVGPNTEAFF. The CDR3 coding sequence is TGCGCCAGCAGCCCCGTCGGGCCCAACACTGAAGCTTTCTTT.

This chain connects TRBV12-5 to TRBJ1-2; D remains unclear. V was trimmed by 2 bases and J by 5 bases, leaving 12 bases between them. Germline-derived CDR1 and CDR2 are LGHNT and FRNRAP. The CDR3 runs 14 residues. Here the CDR3 DNA reads TGTGCTAGTGGTTTGTCTCCGGGATCGTATGGCTACACCTTC. Amino acid sequence: CASGLSPGSYGYTF.

The gene calls are TRBV7-9 and TRBJ1-1; TRBD1 aligns across 7 bases. This CDR3 spans 15 amino acids. Germline CDR1 reads SEHNR; CDR2 reads FQNEAQ (reference sequence). The trim removed 4 bases at V and 1 base at J, leaving 6 bases unmatched. The CDR3 reads CASSSRQGSNTEAFF. The CDR3 DNA follows: TGTGCCAGCAGCTCCCGACAGGGATCGAACACTGAAGCTTTCTTT.

V is TRBV20-1 and J is TRBJ2-1; no clear D. The CDR3 totals 11 residues. Trimming removed 3 bases from V and 9 bases from J, with 9 bases in between. CDR1 is DFQATT, CDR2 SNEGSKA, per germline (reference sequence). CDR3 residues: CSASPEREQFF. CDR3 nucleotides: TGCAGTGCTAGCCCGGAGCGTGAGCAGTTCTTC.

The chain links TRBV28 to TRBJ1-2; D is unclear. This CDR3 is 13 amino acids long. Trimming removed 2 bases at V and 2 bases at J, with 6 bases between. The germline V gene has CDR1 MDHEN and CDR2 SYDVKM. CDR3 loop: CASSLIGNYGYTF. The CDR3 DNA follows: TGTGCCAGCAGTTTAATCGGGAACTATGGCTACACCTTC.

V is TRBV9 and J is TRBJ2-5; 7 nucleotides agree with TRBD1. V trimming: 1 base; J trimming: 5 bases; junction bases outside the gene matches: 8. The CDR3 covers 15 residues. The germline CDR1 and CDR2 sequences are SGDLS and YYNGEE. CDR3 nucleotides: TGTGCCAGCAGCGTAAGGGGGCACCTAGGGGAGACCCAGTACTTC. The encoded protein is CASSVRGHLGETQYF.

This clone has more than one count but fewer than ten. J is TRBJ2-5 and V is TRBV5-1; possible D gene TRBD2, 6 bases. This CDR3 spans 13 amino acids. The V and J ends lost 7 bases and 4 bases respectively, with 14 bases between them. Germline V lookup: CDR1 SGHRS, CDR2 YFSETQ. CDR3 in DNA: TGCGCCAGCCAGATCCCGGGGGTAGAGACCCAGTACTTC. It yields the protein CASQIPGVETQYF.

Worth noting for this clone: The sample contains more than one DNA sequence encoding this CDR3. The V gene is TRBV5-8, the J gene TRBJ2-3; D remains unclear. The germline CDR1 and CDR2 sequences are SGHTS and YDEGEE. V dropped 4 bases and J dropped 1 base, with 4 bases sitting between them. The CDR3 is made up of 12 amino acids. This CDR3 reads CASSPRTDTQYF. Here the CDR3 DNA reads TGTGCCAGCAGCCCGCGCACAGATACGCAGTATTTT.

The V call is TRBV6-6, the J call TRBJ2-2; 7 bases agree with TRBD1. The J segment lost 1 base and the V segment lost 8 bases, leaving 7 bases of the junction unmatched. Germline V lookup: CDR1 MNHNY, CDR2 SVGAGI (reference sequence). The CDR3 length is 15 residues. CDR3: CASQKGALNTGELFF. In DNA, the CDR3 is TGTGCCAGCCAGAAGGGGGCCCTGAACACCGGGGAGCTGTTTTTT.

This clone was recorded only once. The chain uses TRBV7-9 and TRBJ1-4; D is perhaps TRBD1 (6 bases). This CDR3 is built from 16 residues. V lost 1 base, J lost 8 bases, and 17 bases lay in between. Germline lookup yields CDR1 SEHNR and CDR2 FQNEAQ (reference sequence). The CDR3 loop is CASSLDRQAAGEKLFF. DNA for the CDR3: TGTGCCAGCAGCTTAGACCGACAGGCGGCTGGGGAAAAACTGTTTTTT.

This chain uses TRBV12-2 with TRBJ2-5; TRBD1 was called by the table and not checked on the DNA. TRBV12-2 is listed as a pseudogene. The CDR3 contains 15 residues. The CDR3 bases are TGTGCAAGTCGCTCCGCAGGGGCACCAGAAGAGACCCAGTACTTC. This translates into CASRSAGAPEETQYF.

The chain employs TRBV7-3 and TRBJ2-3, with a tentative D call TRBD1 (6 bases). Germline V gene sequence: CDR1 SGHTA, CDR2 FQGTGA. V was pared by 4 bases and J by 3 bases, with 14 bases between. The CDR3 spans 15 residues. The CDR3: CASSSQGGTTDTQYF. CDR3 DNA sequence: TGTGCCAGCAGCTCTCAGGGTGGGACAACAGATACGCAGTATTTT.

This rearrangement joins TRBV5-1 to TRBJ2-7, with TRBD1 matching over 7 bases. The CDR3 has 15 amino acids. V shed 2 bases and J 0 bases; nucleotides not matched to a gene: 5. CDR1 and CDR2 (germline): SGHRS, YFSETQ. The CDR3 region is CASSFGQESSYEQYF. CDR3 DNA sequence: TGCGCCAGCAGCTTCGGACAGGAATCCTCCTACGAGCAGTACTTC.